The 21 T cell receptor beta chains presented below share a single source sample, sequenced in a study of T cell changes during pregnancy in multiple sclerosis. Profiled with immunoSEQ multiplex PCR; TCRdb holds only in-frame clones, not every one. This table holds approximately 100,000 clones, approximately 94% found once. The specimen was peripheral blood, collected in the second trimester of pregnancy. The receptors were sampled from a female donor with multiple sclerosis, enrolled in a pregnancy study.

The chain couples TRBV6-6 to TRBJ2-2, with 13 bases aligning to TRBD2. Per the germline V gene, CDR1 is MNHNY and CDR2 is SVGAGI (reference sequence). Trimming at V came to 7 bases and at J to 7 bases, leaving 6 bases not matched to a gene. The CDR3 loop spans 15 amino acids. The CDR3 DNA is TGTGCCAGCACCTGGGGACTAGCGGGGAGCGGGGAGCTGTTTTTT. The encoded protein is CASTWGLAGSGELFF.

The chain links TRBV9 to TRBJ1-2, with TRBD1 matching 10 bases. The germline gives CDR1 SGDLS, CDR2 YYNGEE. J lost 4 bases, V lost 4 bases, and 10 bases had no gene match. The CDR3 extends over 16 amino acids. This chain's CDR3 is CASSPRDRGFPYGYTF. CDR3 nucleotides: TGTGCCAGCAGCCCCCGGGACAGGGGATTTCCCTATGGCTACACCTTC.

This clone was seen once. The chain recombines TRBV18 with TRBJ1-4, with 9 bases matching TRBD1. Germline V lookup: CDR1 KGHSH, CDR2 LQKENI. Germline trimming cut 5 bases from V and 4 bases from J; bases unmatched to any gene: 5. The CDR3 consists of 15 residues. CDR3: CASSGPGQGNEKLFF. For the CDR3, the DNA is TGTGCCAGCTCAGGACCGGGACAGGGTAATGAAAAACTGTTTTTT.

The chain uses TRBV19 and TRBJ2-1; perhaps TRBD1 as D (8 bases). Between the trimmed V and J ends, which lost 3 bases and 4 bases, there was a span of 13 bases. The germline V gene encodes CDR1 LNHDA and CDR2 SQIVND (reference sequence). This CDR3 contains 15 residues. The CDR3 sequence: CASSMKQGGYNEQFF. CDR3 coding DNA: TGTGCCAGTAGTATGAAACAGGGGGGGTACAATGAGCAGTTCTTC.

This clone has only one observation. The rearrangement uses TRBV6-1 and TRBJ2-7; no reliable D call. The CDR3 contains 13 residues. The germline CDR1 and CDR2 sequences are MNHNS and SASEGT. V was pared by 6 bases and J by 3 bases, with 12 bases between. CDR3 region: CASRLSTGYEQYF. The CDR3 DNA sequence: TGTGCCAGCAGATTGTCGACGGGCTACGAGCAGTACTTC.

The V and J genes are TRBV6-1 and TRBJ1-5, with a possible D match to TRBD1 (5 bases). Germline lookup yields CDR1 MNHNS and CDR2 SASEGT. V was clipped by 11 bases and J by 5 bases, with 16 bases between them. There are 13 residues in the CDR3. The CDR3 sequence: CASAPTDYQPQHF. CDR3 nucleotide sequence: TGTGCCTCCGCCCCGACAGACTATCAGCCCCAGCATTTT.

The V gene is TRBV19, the J gene TRBJ2-1; 8 nucleotides line up with TRBD2. The germline gives CDR1 LNHDA, CDR2 SQIVND (reference sequence). The CDR3 runs to 15 residues. Trimming cost V 8 bases and J 2 bases; bases outside gene matches: 8. The CDR3 protein is CASAVGSGAYNEQFF. CDR3 in DNA: TGTGCCAGTGCCGTTGGTAGCGGGGCCTACAATGAGCAGTTCTTC.

The chain uses TRBV4-1 and TRBJ1-4; perhaps TRBD1 as D (5 bases). The germline V and J ends were trimmed by 0 bases and 0 bases, with 11 bases remaining between them. The CDR3 covers 17 residues. Germline values: CDR1 MGHRA, CDR2 YSYEKL. The CDR3 coding sequence is TGCGCCAGCAGCCAAGATGTCGGAGGGGCAACTAATGAAAAACTGTTTTTT. This codes for CASSQDVGGATNEKLFF.

This chain joins TRBV6-6 and TRBJ2-2; possibly TRBD1 for D (6 bases). Trimming shortened V by 6 bases and J by 3 bases, and 11 bases separated the two germline ends. Per germline, CDR1 MNHNY and CDR2 SVGAGI (reference sequence). The CDR3 runs 14 residues. In nucleotides, the CDR3 is TGTGCCAGCAGGTCCGGGACACACACCGGGGAGCTGTTTTTT. Translation: CASRSGTHTGELFF.

This rearrangement joins TRBV13 to TRBJ2-2; TRBD2 agrees at 10 bases. Germline V gene lookup returns CDR1 PRHDT and CDR2 FYEKMQ (reference sequence). The CDR3 has 15 amino acids. V dropped 5 bases and J dropped 6; count of bases not matched to a gene: 6. Here the CDR3 reads CASSNLAGVAGELFF. CDR3 in DNA: TGTGCCAGCAGCAACCTAGCGGGAGTGGCCGGGGAGCTGTTTTTT.

The gene calls are TRBV29-1 and TRBJ2-3; TRBD2 matches 8 bases. Germline V gene sequence: CDR1 SQVTM, CDR2 ANQGSEA. This CDR3 region has 13 residues. V gave up 3 bases and J gave up 3 bases; unmatched junction bases: 2. In DNA form, the CDR3 reads TGCAGCGTTGAGGGCGGGAGGACAGATACGCAGTATTTT. This codes for CSVEGGRTDTQYF.

The chain carries TRBV28 and TRBJ1-2; a weak D match, TRBD1 (6 bases). Germline CDR1 MDHEN, CDR2 SYDVKM. Trimming took 2 bases from V and 5 from J, leaving 9 bases between them. There are 13 residues in the CDR3. CDR3 sequence (DNA): TGTGCCAGCAGTTTAAACAGGGAATATGGCTACACCTTC. This codes for CASSLNREYGYTF.

The chain couples TRBV5-4 to TRBJ1-2, with D possibly TRBD1 on 5 matching bases. Germline-derived CDR1 and CDR2 are SGHNT and YYREEE (reference sequence). Trimming took off 4 bases at V and 4 bases at J, with 14 bases between the two ends. The CDR3 length is 14 residues. The CDR3 protein is CASSDAGGGYGYTF. The DNA of the CDR3 is TGTGCCAGCAGCGATGCTGGGGGAGGCTATGGCTACACCTTC.

This rearrangement joins TRBV6-1 to TRBJ2-7; 16 nucleotides agree with TRBD2. Germline CDR1 MNHNS, CDR2 SASEGT. After removal of 3 bases from V and 0 bases from J, the junction contained 8 bases not matched to a gene. This CDR3 is 19 amino acids long. The CDR3 region has the DNA TGTGCCAGCAGTGATTCGGGACTAGCGGGAGGGTTTTACTCCTACGAGCAGTACTTC. Its protein product is CASSDSGLAGGFYSYEQYF.

The V and J genes are TRBV5-1 and TRBJ2-3; D may be TRBD1 (6 bases). This CDR3 has 15 amino acids. Per germline, CDR1 SGHRS and CDR2 YFSETQ. Trimming removed 4 bases at V and 2 bases at J, with 14 bases between. The CDR3 here is CASSLSGANTDTQYF. The CDR3 DNA follows: TGCGCCAGCAGCCTGTCAGGGGCCAACACAGATACGCAGTATTTT.

The rearrangement uses TRBV6-5 and TRBJ2-5, with 8 bases matching TRBD1. The V gene end was trimmed by 4 bases and the J gene end by 5 bases; junction bases not matched to a gene: 9. This CDR3 is built from 15 residues. Germline CDR1 reads MNHEY; CDR2 reads SVGAGI. CDR3 bases: TGTGCCAGCAGTTTCACACACGACAGGGGTGAGACCCAGTACTTC. It translates to CASSFTHDRGETQYF.

This clone occurred once. The chain has TRBV5-1 and TRBJ2-3, with D perhaps matching TRBD2 (6 bases). Trimming removed 2 bases at V and 0 bases at J, with 10 bases between. The CDR3 spans 15 residues. Germline V gene sequence: CDR1 SGHRS, CDR2 YFSETQ. The CDR3 DNA reads as TGCGCCAGCAGCTTAGGCGGGATGAGCACAGATACGCAGTATTTT. Its translation: CASSLGGMSTDTQYF.

CDR3 nucleotides: TGTGCCAGCAGCCGCGACAATGAGCAGTTCTTC. Protein: CASSRDNEQFF. The chain recombines TRBV5-4 with TRBJ2-1; D remains unclear. Germline CDR1 SGHNT, CDR2 YYREEE (reference sequence). Trimming cost V 4 bases and J 5 bases, with 4 bases left between them. CDR3 length equals 11 residues.

This chain links TRBV28 with TRBJ2-5, with D unresolved. There are 13 residues in the CDR3. Germline CDR1 and CDR2: MDHEN and SYDVKM. V lost 2 bases, J lost 2 bases, and 6 bases lay in between. CDR3 coding DNA: TGTGCCAGCAGTTTACCCCCACAAGAGACCCAGTACTTC. It yields the protein CASSLPPQETQYF.

The V and J genes are TRBV5-1 and TRBJ1-2; D might be TRBD1 (5 bases). V lost 0 bases and J lost 2, with 8 bases in between. The germline V gene has CDR1 SGHRS and CDR2 YFSETQ. CDR3 length equals 14 residues. The CDR3 sequence: CASSLGQWNYGYTF. For the CDR3, the DNA is TGCGCCAGCAGCTTGGGACAGTGGAACTATGGCTACACCTTC.

The chain links TRBV2 to TRBJ2-1, with 8 bases matching TRBD2. V gave up 9 bases and J gave up 4 bases; unmatched junction bases: 17. This CDR3 is built from 17 residues. Per the germline V gene, CDR1 is SNHLY and CDR2 is FYNNEI. The CDR3 is CARGHGPLAVKYNEQFF. CDR3 nucleotides: TGTGCCAGGGGGCACGGACCACTAGCGGTGAAATACAATGAGCAGTTCTTC.